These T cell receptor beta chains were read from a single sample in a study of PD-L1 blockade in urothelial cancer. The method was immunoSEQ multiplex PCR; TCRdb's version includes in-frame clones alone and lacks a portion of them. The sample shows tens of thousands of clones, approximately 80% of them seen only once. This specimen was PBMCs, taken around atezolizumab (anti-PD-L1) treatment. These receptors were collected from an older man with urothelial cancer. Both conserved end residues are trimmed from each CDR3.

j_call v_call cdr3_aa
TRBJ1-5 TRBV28 ASSYPSGSQPQH
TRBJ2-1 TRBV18 ASSPGQGDYNEQF
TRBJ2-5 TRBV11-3 ASSPAGRQETQY
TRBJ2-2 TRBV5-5 ASSLTGVGSGELF
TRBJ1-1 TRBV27 ASSFGTGIRAEAF
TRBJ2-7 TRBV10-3 AISDWVGGGAGEQY
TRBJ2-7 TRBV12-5 ASVGPREVGEQY
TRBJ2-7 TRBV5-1 ASSSRGRYEQY
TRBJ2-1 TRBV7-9 ASRAGGSSYNEQF
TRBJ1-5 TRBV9 ASRTQNYNHGNQPQH
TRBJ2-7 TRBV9 ASSVGLAGGSQTYEQY